The 17 T cell receptor beta chains given below trace back to one sample, sequenced in a study of blood T cell repertoires in COVID-19. The data were produced by immunoSEQ multiplex PCR, yet TCRdb's version contains in-frame clones alone and is incomplete. Of approximately 160,000 clones listed, 75% to 90% were seen once; the top ten hold roughly a tenth. Sample: peripheral blood. The receptors were sampled from a woman at least 80 years old with active or convalescent COVID-19.

The V and J genes are TRBV11-3 and TRBJ2-2, with TRBD1 as a possible D gene (6 bases). V lost 6 bases and J lost 0, with 8 bases in between. The germline V gene has CDR1 SGHNT and CDR2 YENEEA. This CDR3 has 14 residues. CDR3 in amino acids: CASRRDTNTGELFF. The CDR3 DNA sequence: TGTGCCAGCAGAAGGGACACGAACACCGGGGAGCTGTTTTTT.

V gene TRBV10-3 combines with J gene TRBJ1-2, with a weak D call TRBD1 (5 bases). Trimming pared 5 bases from V and 6 bases from J, leaving 13 bases between. In germline, CDR1 is ENHRY, CDR2 SYGVKD. This CDR3 spans 13 amino acids. The CDR3 DNA reads as TGTGCCATCAGTAGACAGCTGGCCAATGGCTACACCTTC. Encoded protein: CAISRQLANGYTF.

This clone came up a few times. This chain uses TRBV18 with TRBJ1-5, with 9 bases lining up with TRBD1. Per germline, CDR1 KGHSH and CDR2 LQKENI. Germline trimming cut 4 bases from V and 5 bases from J; bases unmatched to any gene: 6. The CDR3 totals 15 residues. DNA of the CDR3: TGTGCCAGCTCACTTATGACAGGGGGAGATCAGCCCCAGCATTTT. This sequence encodes CASSLMTGGDQPQHF. Drawing the rest from reference TRBV18 and TRBJ1-5, the complete variable domain is NAGVMQNPRHLVRRRGQEARLRCSPMKGHSHVYWYRQLPEEGLKFMVYLQKENIIDESGMPKERFSAEFPKEGPSILRIQQVVRGDSAAYFCASSLMTGGDQPQHFGDGTRLSIL.

The chain links TRBV7-2 to TRBJ2-6; a weak D match, TRBD1 (5 bases). The CDR3 consists of 15 residues. V gave up 10 bases and J gave up 0 bases, with 13 bases separating them. The germline V gene encodes CDR1 SGHTA and CDR2 FQGNSA. CDR3 nucleotide sequence: TGTGCCACCTCGACAGACCGCTCTGGGGCCAACGTCCTGACTTTC. Amino acids: CATSTDRSGANVLTF.

The J gene is TRBJ2-1, the V gene TRBV27; 8 bases line up with TRBD2. The CDR3 covers 15 residues. V lost 10 bases and J lost 9; bases outside the gene matches: 17. Germline loops: CDR1 MNHEY, CDR2 SMNVEV (reference sequence). CDR3 residues: CATSRPGGARSEQFF. CDR3 nucleotide sequence: TGTGCCACCTCCCGGCCCGGGGGGGCCAGGAGTGAGCAGTTCTTC.

J is TRBJ1-5 and V is TRBV10-2; 7 bases line up with TRBD1. This CDR3 has 13 amino acids. The V gene end was trimmed by 8 bases and the J gene end by 5 bases; junction bases not matched to a gene: 6. Germline V gene sequence: CDR1 WSHSY, CDR2 SAAADI. CDR3 protein: CASLDRPHQPQHF. CDR3 coding DNA: TGCGCCAGCTTGGACAGGCCTCATCAGCCCCAGCATTTT.

The chain is built from TRBV27 and TRBJ2-1, with TRBD1 matching over 8 bases. Trimming cost V 5 bases and J 9 bases; bases outside gene matches: 0. The germline CDR1 and CDR2 sequences are MNHEY and SMNVEV (reference sequence). The CDR3 has 11 amino acids. This CDR3 is CASSGTGEQFF. The CDR3 nucleotides read TGTGCCAGCAGTGGGACAGGTGAGCAGTTCTTC.

This rearrangement joins TRBV10-3 to TRBJ1-4; 7 nucleotides agree with TRBD1. Per the germline V gene, CDR1 is ENHRY and CDR2 is SYGVKD. Trimming at V came to 10 bases and at J to 7 bases, leaving 18 bases not matched to a gene. This CDR3 spans 16 amino acids. The CDR3: CATATARQGLAEKLFF. The DNA for the CDR3 is TGTGCCACAGCCACCGCCCGACAGGGTTTGGCTGAAAAACTGTTTTTT.

Concerning this clone itself: Distinct nucleotide sequences in the sample also encode this CDR3. The rearrangement joins TRBV6-5 to TRBJ1-6; the match to TRBD1 covers 7 bases. The trim removed 6 bases at V and 2 bases at J, leaving 1 base unmatched. Germline CDR1 reads MNHEY; CDR2 reads SVGAGI. CDR3 length: 14 amino acids. For the CDR3, the DNA is TGTGCCAGCAGAGGGACAGCCTATAATTCACCCCTCCACTTT. Translated, it gives CASRGTAYNSPLHF.

A single count supports this clone. This chain links TRBV5-6 with TRBJ1-2; D not resolved. This CDR3 has 11 amino acids. CDR1 SGHDT and CDR2 YYEEEE come from the germline V gene. Trimming cost V 4 bases and J 6 bases, with 7 bases left between them. Written as DNA, the CDR3 is TGTGCCAGCAGCCCGGGAAATGGCTACACCTTC. Amino acid sequence: CASSPGNGYTF.

The rearrangement uses TRBV7-2 and TRBJ1-2, with a possible D match to TRBD1 (5 bases). V was trimmed by 0 bases and J by 3 bases, leaving 5 bases between them. The germline V gene encodes CDR1 SGHTA and CDR2 FQGNSA. The CDR3 covers 13 residues. CDR3 in DNA: TGTGCCAGCAGCTTAGCAGGGGACTATGGCTACACCTTC. Protein: CASSLAGDYGYTF.

The chain couples TRBV6-2 or TRBV6-3 to TRBJ1-1, with D unresolved. The CDR3 spans 13 residues. The germline V gene encodes CDR1 MNHEY and CDR2 SVGEGT. Trimming removed 2 bases from V and 5 bases from J, with 9 bases in between. The CDR3 DNA is TGTGCCAGCAGTTACCACCCGGGTACTGAAGCTTTCTTT. It specifies CASSYHPGTEAFF.

V is TRBV6-5 and J is TRBJ2-1, with no clear D. The CDR3 runs to 14 residues. Trimming stripped 6 bases from V and 4 bases from J, with 13 bases between. Germline V CDR1 and CDR2: MNHEY, SVGAGI. The CDR3, as DNA: TGTGCCAGCAGCCCAGGTCCAGGATACAATGAGCAGTTCTTC. It specifies CASSPGPGYNEQFF.

V is TRBV5-1 and J is TRBJ1-4; TRBD1 agrees at 9 bases. Unmatched junction bases numbered 5, after V lost 5 bases and J lost 6 bases. The CDR3 is 14 residues long. Germline V lookup: CDR1 SGHRS, CDR2 YFSETQ. CDR3 nucleotide sequence: TGCGCCAGCAGAACCGGGACAGGGCATGAAAAACTGTTTTTT. It codes for CASRTGTGHEKLFF.

The CDR3 DNA sequence: TGTGCCACCAGCAGACGACAGGGTCCCCCCTACGAGCAGTACTTC. Its protein is CATSRRQGPPYEQYF. The chain joins TRBV15 to TRBJ2-7; 7 bases map to TRBD1. There are 15 residues in the CDR3. J lost 2 bases, V lost 2 bases, and 6 bases had no gene match. CDR1 and CDR2 from the germline V gene are LNHNV and YYDKDF (reference sequence).

This chain uses TRBV12-3 or TRBV12-4 with TRBJ1-2; 10 nucleotides line up with TRBD1. Losses at the gene ends were 5 bases for V and 6 bases for J; bases not matched to a gene: 3. The CDR3 covers 13 residues. The CDR3 DNA sequence: TGTGCCAGCAGTGGGGACAGGGGAGATGGCTACACCTTC. Encoded protein: CASSGDRGDGYTF.

This clone has only a few counts. The chain has TRBV7-9 and TRBJ1-2; 7 bases fit TRBD1. The germline V gene encodes CDR1 SEHNR and CDR2 FQNEAQ (reference sequence). Trimming took 2 bases from V and 7 from J; bases not matched to a gene: 4. The CDR3 covers 13 residues. CDR3 DNA sequence: TGTGCCAGCAGCTTACAGGGGGGAGGTGGCTACACCTTC. Translating it yields CASSLQGGGGYTF. The full variable domain, in which reference TRBV7-9 and TRBJ1-2 provide the parts outside the CDR3, is DTGVSQNPRHKITKRGQNVTFRCDPISEHNRLYWYRQTLGQGPEFLTYFQNEAQLEKSRLLSDRFSAERPKGSFSTLEIQRTEQGDSAMYLCASSLQGGGGYTFGSGTRLTVV.